Ten or more counts support the clone carrying this T cell receptor beta chain. Its antigen is still unknown. A TCRbeta library incorporating unique molecular identifiers was prepared. MiXCR, run by TCRdb on the PCR reads, gives a single entry per CDR3 protein. The data show 670,000 or so distinct CDR3 sequences, around 14% seen once. This entry is derived from a study of T-cell reconstitution after alpha-beta-depleted transplantation in children. Whole-study results and caveats: Once a year had passed after transplant, T-cell counts and diversity came mostly from newly produced T cells. In patients about two months after transplant, alpha-beta T cells reportedly arose from several hundred expanded graft clones.

The clonotype comes from a girl aged 2-10 years with congenital amegakaryocytic thrombocytopenia, due to receive a stem cell transplant. The sequences come from PBMCs, collected before TCRalphabeta/CD19-depleted stem cell transplant.

The CDR3, as DNA: TGCGCCAGCAGCTTTTTGGGAGAAGGACTAGCGGGTACCGGGGAGCTGTTTTTT. Translation: CASSFLGEGLAGTGELFF. The chain uses TRBV5-1 and TRBJ2-2, with 11 bases fitting TRBD2. The CDR3 has 18 amino acids. The V gene end was trimmed by 2 bases and the J gene end by 5 bases; junction bases not matched to a gene: 11. The germline CDR1 and CDR2 sequences are SGHRS and YFSETQ.